This paragraph reports one T cell receptor beta chain. Generated by immunoSEQ multiplex PCR, the TCRdb table keeps only in-frame clones and is missing some. This table has some 150,000 clones, 80% to 90% appearing once. This CDR3 spans 13 amino acids. The trim removed 10 bases at V and 7 bases at J, leaving 8 bases unmatched. Germline CDR1 reads MNHEY; CDR2 reads SVGAGI. The data stem from a study of T cell responses to AZD1222 COVID-19 vaccine. The clonotype was recovered from an adult who had recovered from COVID-19. The input for sequencing was peripheral blood, taken after recovery from COVID-19. This rearrangement joins TRBV6-5 to TRBJ1-4, with 8 bases matching TRBD1. The CDR3 region is CANCQGAGEKLFF. CDR3 sequence (DNA): TGTGCCAATTGCCAGGGGGCAGGTGAAAAACTGTTTTTT.